This T cell receptor beta chain was found in a study of cytomegalovirus exposure and HLA in healthy donors. The CDR3 contains 15 residues. Germline V CDR1 and CDR2: SNHLY, FYNNEI. V lost 5 bases, J lost 7 bases, and 8 bases stayed unmatched. A multiplex PCR was run with 60 Vbeta primers and 13 Jbeta primers. Only in-frame clones appear in the TCRdb table, and some are missing; sequencing was by immunoSEQ multiplex PCR. Here the sample spans 180,000 or so clones, 79% being singletons. This chain connects TRBV2 to TRBJ2-5, with 12 bases matching TRBD2. Sequenced sample: PBMCs. The receptor comes from a woman aged 45-59 years in good health and CMV-seronegative. CDR3 sequence reads: CASSSKLAGGGTQYF. The CDR3 DNA reads as TGTGCCAGCAGTTCTAAACTAGCGGGGGGAGGGACCCAGTACTTC.